Following are 15 T cell receptor beta chains from one sample sequenced in a study of CD8 T cells in ankylosing spondylitis. TCRdb analysed the 5' RACE reads with MiXCR anew, one entry per CDR3 protein. Here the sample spans about 27,000 distinct CDR3 sequences, 7.9% being singletons. Sequencing used blood. These TCRs come from a male donor with ankylosing spondylitis or in good health (not recorded which).

The table lists this clonotype with a few counts. This chain uses TRBV7-9 with TRBJ1-1, with a weak D call TRBD1 (6 bases). The germline V gene encodes CDR1 SEHNR and CDR2 FQNEAQ (reference sequence). This CDR3 contains 15 residues. Trimming stripped 3 bases from V and 5 bases from J, with 16 bases between. CDR3 coding DNA: TGTGCCAGCAGCTTGAATACAGGGTCGGTAACTGAAGCTTTCTTT. Its translation: CASSLNTGSVTEAFF.

This clonotype was seen a handful of times. The chain combines TRBV20-1 with TRBJ2-1, with D perhaps TRBD2 (7 bases). The V gene lost 6 bases and the J gene lost 3 bases, with 18 bases spanning the gap. The CDR3 sequence is 15 residues long. Germline lookup yields CDR1 DFQATT and CDR2 SNEGSKA (reference sequence). CDR3: CSARGLAGDYNEQFF. The CDR3 nucleotides read TGCAGTGCCAGGGGACTGGCGGGGGACTACAATGAGCAGTTCTTC.

This chain connects TRBV6-5 to TRBJ1-4; 8 positions match TRBD1. Trimming at V came to 6 bases and at J to 5 bases, leaving 5 bases not matched to a gene. In germline, CDR1 is MNHEY, CDR2 SVGAGI. This CDR3 spans 14 amino acids. CDR3 DNA: TGTGCCAGCAGGCCGGGACAGGCCAATGAAAAACTGTTTTTT. It specifies CASRPGQANEKLFF.

There are a few counts of this clonotype. This sequence joins TRBV4-3 and TRBJ1-4; no firm D call. The CDR3 sequence is 13 residues long. CDR1 and CDR2 from the germline V gene are LGHNA and YSLEER. V lost 3 bases, J lost 5 bases, and 7 bases lay in between. The CDR3 nucleotides are TGCGCCAGCAGCCATGAGATAAATGAAAAACTGTTTTTT. Its translation: CASSHEINEKLFF.

In its sample, this clonotype was seen a few times. V gene TRBV7-9 combines with J gene TRBJ1-4, with D possibly matching TRBD1 (5 bases). V was trimmed by 2 bases and J by 8 bases, leaving 15 bases between them. Germline V CDR1 and CDR2: SEHNR, FQNEAQ (reference sequence). The CDR3 is made up of 15 amino acids. CDR3 region: CASSLPGRRGEKLFF. CDR3 bases: TGTGCCAGCAGCTTACCGGGGCGGCGTGGGGAAAAACTGTTTTTT.

This clonotype was seen a handful of times. The chain recombines TRBV7-2 with TRBJ2-5; TRBD1 aligns across 8 bases. The germline V gene encodes CDR1 SGHTA and CDR2 FQGNSA. With V trimmed by 5 bases and J by 4 bases, 12 bases remained unmatched. The CDR3 extends over 16 amino acids. The CDR3 region has the DNA TGTGCCAGCAGCCCCGGACAGGGACGAAGGGCAGAGACCCAGTACTTC. Protein product: CASSPGQGRRAETQYF.

This clonotype was recorded many times. The rearrangement links TRBV2 to TRBJ2-5; 14 nucleotides match TRBD2. The trim removed 6 bases at V and 5 bases at J, leaving 8 bases unmatched. Germline V CDR1 and CDR2: SNHLY, FYNNEI. The CDR3 has 16 residues. CDR3 sequence: CASSPGLAGGLETQYF. In nucleotides, the CDR3 is TGTGCCAGCAGCCCAGGACTAGCGGGGGGCTTGGAGACCCAGTACTTC.

This clonotype was found many times. The gene calls are TRBV11-2 and TRBJ2-3; TRBD1 or TRBD2 may be the D gene (5 bases each). This CDR3 comprises 15 residues. Germline values: CDR1 SGHAT, CDR2 FQNNGV. V lost 5 bases to trimming and J lost 6 bases, with 18 bases between them. The CDR3 DNA sequence: TGTGCCAGCAGCAGGGGACCCACGCGGATGGATACGCAGTATTTT. It translates to CASSRGPTRMDTQYF.

The chain uses TRBV20-1 and TRBJ2-1, with TRBD1 matching over 10 bases. The junction had 10 bases not matched to a gene; V was cut back by 3 bases and J by 8 bases. The germline gives CDR1 DFQATT, CDR2 SNEGSKA (reference sequence). The CDR3 is 15 amino acids. The CDR3 bases are TGCAGTGCTAGCCCCGGGACAGGGGAGGCGGATGAGCAGTTCTTC. Encoded protein: CSASPGTGEADEQFF.

This clonotype was observed many times. This chain uses TRBV7-2 with TRBJ2-3, with 8 bases matching TRBD2. J lost 1 base, V lost 3 bases, and 6 bases had no gene match. This CDR3 has 16 residues. CDR1 is SGHTA, CDR2 FQGNSA, per germline. Here the CDR3 reads CASSLQGTSGTDTQYF. The CDR3 DNA follows: TGTGCCAGCAGCTTGCAGGGGACTAGTGGCACAGATACGCAGTATTTT.

This clonotype was observed a few times. CDR3 DNA: TGTGCCAGCAGTTTCAGTACTAGCGGAGATTACGAGCAGTACTTC. As protein: CASSFSTSGDYEQYF. The chain uses TRBV27 and TRBJ2-7; TRBD2 aligns across 8 bases. Losses at the gene ends were 3 bases for V and 4 bases for J; bases not matched to a gene: 8. Germline V gene lookup returns CDR1 MNHEY and CDR2 SMNVEV (reference sequence). The CDR3 has 15 amino acids.

This clonotype was counted only a few times. The chain has TRBV4-1 and TRBJ2-3; D possibly corresponds to TRBD1 (7 bases). CDR1 is MGHRA, CDR2 YSYEKL, per germline. V lost 1 base and J lost 4, with 15 bases in between. CDR3 length equals 16 residues. This CDR3 reads CASSQGPQGGADTQYF. The CDR3 DNA reads as TGCGCCAGCAGCCAAGGTCCCCAGGGGGGAGCAGATACGCAGTATTTT.

This clonotype showed up just a few times. The rearrangement uses TRBV10-3 and TRBJ2-2; D is unresolved. The V gene lost 2 bases and the J gene lost 4 bases, with 5 bases spanning the gap. There are 13 residues in the CDR3. Germline V gives CDR1 ENHRY, CDR2 SYGVKD. The CDR3 DNA is TGTGCCATCAGTGAGGATGGCACCGGGGAGCTGTTTTTT. It codes for CAISEDGTGELFF.

V and J are TRBV6-6 and TRBJ2-3, with D tentatively TRBD2 (5 bases). Between the trimmed V and J ends, which lost 2 bases and 3 bases, there was a span of 9 bases. Germline V gene sequence: CDR1 MNHNY, CDR2 SVGAGI (reference sequence). This CDR3 region has 14 residues. This CDR3 reads CASSYADSTDTQYF. In nucleotides, the CDR3 is TGTGCCAGCAGTTACGCGGACTCTACAGATACGCAGTATTTT.

Comments on this clonotype: A read error may account for a junction end that differs from germline. The CDR3 spells CASSLGAARTEAFF. Written as DNA, the CDR3 is TGTGCCAGCAGCTTAGGGGCCGCGCGGACTGAAGCTTTCTTT. The chain employs TRBV12-3 or TRBV12-4 and TRBJ1-1; maybe TRBD1 (5 bases). The CDR3 contains 14 residues.